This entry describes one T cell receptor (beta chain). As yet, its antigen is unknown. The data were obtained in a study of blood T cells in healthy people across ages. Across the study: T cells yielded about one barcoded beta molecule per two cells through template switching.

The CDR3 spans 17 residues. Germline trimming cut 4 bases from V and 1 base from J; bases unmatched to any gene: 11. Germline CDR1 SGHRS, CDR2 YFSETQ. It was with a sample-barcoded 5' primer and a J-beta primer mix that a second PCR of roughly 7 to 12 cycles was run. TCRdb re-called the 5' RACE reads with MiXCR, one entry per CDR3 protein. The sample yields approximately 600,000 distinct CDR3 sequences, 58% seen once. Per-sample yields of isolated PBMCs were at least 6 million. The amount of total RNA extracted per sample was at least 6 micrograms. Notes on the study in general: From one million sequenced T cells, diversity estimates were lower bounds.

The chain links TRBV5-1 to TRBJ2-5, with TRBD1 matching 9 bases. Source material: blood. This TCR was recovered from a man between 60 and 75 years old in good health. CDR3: CASSAAKDRGTQETQYF. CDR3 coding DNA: TGCGCCAGCAGCGCCGCTAAGGACAGGGGAACCCAAGAGACCCAGTACTTC.